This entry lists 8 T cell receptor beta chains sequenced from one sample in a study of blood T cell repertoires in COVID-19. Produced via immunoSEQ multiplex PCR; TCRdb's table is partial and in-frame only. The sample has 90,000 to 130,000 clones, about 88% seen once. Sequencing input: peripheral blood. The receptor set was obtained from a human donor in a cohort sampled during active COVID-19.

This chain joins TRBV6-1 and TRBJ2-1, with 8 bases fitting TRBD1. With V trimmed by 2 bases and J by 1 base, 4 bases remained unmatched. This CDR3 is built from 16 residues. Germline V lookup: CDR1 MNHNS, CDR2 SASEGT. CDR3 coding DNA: TGTGCCAGCAGTGAATGGGGACAGGTGTCCTACAATGAGCAGTTCTTC. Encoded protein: CASSEWGQVSYNEQFF.

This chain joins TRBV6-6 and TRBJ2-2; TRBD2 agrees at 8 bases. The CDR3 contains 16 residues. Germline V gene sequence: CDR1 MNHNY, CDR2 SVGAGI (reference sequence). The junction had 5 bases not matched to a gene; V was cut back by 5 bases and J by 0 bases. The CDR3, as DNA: TGTGCCAGCAGTCGATTTAGCGGGACGAACACCGGGGAGCTGTTTTTT. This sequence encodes CASSRFSGTNTGELFF.

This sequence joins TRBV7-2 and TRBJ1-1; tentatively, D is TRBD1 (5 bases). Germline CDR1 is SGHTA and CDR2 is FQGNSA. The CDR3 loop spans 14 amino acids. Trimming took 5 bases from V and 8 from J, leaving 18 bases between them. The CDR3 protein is CASSPWTLGGEAFF. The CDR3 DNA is TGTGCCAGCAGCCCCTGGACACTGGGGGGGGAAGCTTTCTTT.

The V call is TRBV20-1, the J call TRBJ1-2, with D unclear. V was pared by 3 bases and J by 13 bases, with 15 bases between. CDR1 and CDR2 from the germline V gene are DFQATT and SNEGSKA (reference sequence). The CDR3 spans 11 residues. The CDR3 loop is CSASRQALSTF. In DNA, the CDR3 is TGCAGTGCTAGTCGGCAGGCCCTAAGCACCTTC.

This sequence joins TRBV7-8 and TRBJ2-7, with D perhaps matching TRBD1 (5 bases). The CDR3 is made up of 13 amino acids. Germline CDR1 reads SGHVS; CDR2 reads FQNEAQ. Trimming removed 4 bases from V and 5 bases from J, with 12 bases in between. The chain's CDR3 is CASSSQGIHEQYF. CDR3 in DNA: TGTGCCAGCAGCTCCCAGGGTATCCACGAGCAGTACTTC.

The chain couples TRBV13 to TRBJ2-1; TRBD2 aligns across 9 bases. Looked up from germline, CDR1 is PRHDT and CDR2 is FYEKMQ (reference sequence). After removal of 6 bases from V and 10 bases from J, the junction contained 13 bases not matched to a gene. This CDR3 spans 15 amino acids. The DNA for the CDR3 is TGTGCCAGCAGGACCGGGACTAGCCCTGCCAGGGAGCAGTTCTTC. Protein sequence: CASRTGTSPAREQFF.

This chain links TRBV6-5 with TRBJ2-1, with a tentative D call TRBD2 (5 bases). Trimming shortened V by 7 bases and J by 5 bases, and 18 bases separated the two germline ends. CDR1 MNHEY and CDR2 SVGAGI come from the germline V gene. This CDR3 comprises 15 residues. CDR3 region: CASTLRRAPDNEQFF. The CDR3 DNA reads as TGTGCCAGCACCTTGCGGCGGGCTCCGGACAATGAGCAGTTCTTC.

The CDR3 region is CASSYPSGGLTDTQYF. In nucleotides, the CDR3 is TGTGCCAGCAGTTACCCTAGCGGGGGCCTTACAGATACGCAGTATTTT. The chain is built from TRBV6-6 and TRBJ2-3; 10 bases are shared with TRBD2. CDR3 size: 16 residues. The junction had 5 bases not matched to a gene; V was cut back by 2 bases and J by 3 bases. Germline CDR1 MNHNY, CDR2 SVGAGI (reference sequence).